A single sample is the source of the 22 T cell receptor beta chains below, sequenced in a study of CD4 and CD8 cells across lung adenocarcinoma regions. TCRdb re-called the PCR reads with MiXCR, one entry per CDR3 protein. The sample holds 9,000 to 15,000 distinct CDR3 sequences, 53% seen once. Sequencing was performed on CD8+ T cells from the center of a lung tumor. The receptors shown here come from a female donor with lung adenocarcinoma. The CD4 and CD8 labels of this study may be unreliable.

Only a few counts were recorded for this clonotype. The chain combines TRBV27 with TRBJ2-4; TRBD2 agrees at 12 bases. This CDR3 comprises 19 residues. V lost 5 bases and J lost 2; bases outside the gene matches: 13. Germline-derived CDR1 and CDR2 are MNHEY and SMNVEV (reference sequence). The CDR3 reads CASSPRLAGEPVTKNIQYF. In DNA form, the CDR3 reads TGTGCCAGCAGTCCAAGACTAGCGGGAGAACCGGTGACCAAAAACATTCAGTACTTC.

This clonotype has more than one count but fewer than ten. V usage is TRBV6-5 and J usage is TRBJ2-3; TRBD1 aligns across 11 bases. CDR1 and CDR2 (germline): MNHEY, SVGAGI. The CDR3 length is 16 residues. The ends lost 2 bases at V and 4 bases at J; junction bases unmatched: 5. CDR3 protein: CASSYSRTGGSDTQYF. In DNA form, the CDR3 reads TGTGCCAGCAGTTACAGTAGGACAGGGGGCTCAGATACGCAGTATTTT.

This CDR3 is CASSLVSGYTDTQYF. The DNA of the CDR3 is TGTGCCAGCAGCTTAGTATCGGGTTACACAGATACGCAGTATTTT. The chain joins TRBV7-2 to TRBJ2-3; D unclear. Germline CDR1 reads SGHTA; CDR2 reads FQGNSA. The CDR3 spans 15 residues. Trimming shortened V by 1 base and J by 2 bases, and 10 bases separated the two germline ends.

This clonotype showed up just a few times. Mismatch with germline at one junction end may stem from a read error. The chain joins TRBV5-1 to TRBJ2-3; D remains unclear. The CDR3 extends over 8 amino acids. Germline CDR1 SGHRS, CDR2 YFSETQ. CDR3 residues: CASGDMFF. For the CDR3, the DNA is TGCGCCAGCGGCGACATGTTCTTC.

This chain uses TRBV10-1 with TRBJ2-3; 9 nucleotides align to TRBD2. CDR1 and CDR2 from the germline V gene are WNHNN and SYGVQD (reference sequence). The J segment lost 0 bases and the V segment lost 5 bases, leaving 12 bases of the junction unmatched. The CDR3 loop spans 18 amino acids. The CDR3 protein is CASSTTSGEQCSTDTQYF. The DNA for the CDR3 is TGCGCCAGCAGTACGACTAGCGGAGAACAGTGTAGCACAGATACGCAGTATTTT.

On this clonotype itself: At one of its ends the junction is not consistent with the germline gene, which may arise from a read error. The chain links TRBV6-1 to TRBJ2-5; D could derive from TRBD1 or TRBD2 (6 bases each). The CDR3 runs to 15 residues. CDR1 MNHNS and CDR2 SASEGT come from the germline V gene. CDR3 sequence: CARGLGGRDSETQYF. The CDR3, as DNA: TGTGCCAGGGGGCTGGGGGGCCGGGACTCAGAGACCCAGTATTTC.

A few counts support this clonotype. The chain recombines TRBV10-1 with TRBJ2-7; 9 bases line up with TRBD2. CDR1 and CDR2 (germline): WNHNN, SYGVQD (reference sequence). Trimming took 6 bases from V and 2 from J; bases not matched to a gene: 5. The CDR3 runs 14 residues. The CDR3 bases are TGCGCCAGCAGCTCGGGACTAGCCGCCTACGAGCAGTACTTC. Residues: CASSSGLAAYEQYF.

This rearrangement joins TRBV6-5 to TRBJ2-5, with D possibly TRBD2 on 6 matching bases. The better agreement between TRBJ2-7 and the DNA end casts doubt on the J call. In germline, CDR1 is MNHEY, CDR2 SVGAGI. The CDR3 runs to 15 residues. Written as DNA, the CDR3 is TGTGCCAGCAGTTACTCCAACCCGGGAGCGGCCGAGCAGTACTTC. Its translation: CASSYSNPGAAEQYF.

This clonotype turned up a few times. The chain combines TRBV9 with TRBJ2-3; D may be TRBD2 (5 bases). Germline V gene data show CDR1 as SGDLS and CDR2 as YYNGEE. Trimming removed 0 bases from V and 8 bases from J, with 10 bases in between. This CDR3 is 13 amino acids long. DNA for the CDR3: TGTGCCAGCAGCGTAGAATCGGCGGGTACGCAGTATTTT. This translates into CASSVESAGTQYF.

In its sample, this clonotype ranks as medium-sized (0.01 to 0.1%). The rearrangement uses TRBV6-6 and TRBJ2-5; D not resolved. V gave up 8 bases and J gave up 2 bases, with 9 bases separating them. Germline CDR1 and CDR2: MNHNY and SVGAGI (reference sequence). The CDR3 has 12 amino acids. The CDR3: CASVDTQETQYF. The DNA of the CDR3 is TGTGCCAGCGTCGACACGCAAGAGACCCAGTACTTC.

The chain is built from TRBV6-5 and TRBJ2-1, with D possibly matching TRBD1 (5 bases). The J call is doubtful: the DNA matches TRBJ2-5 better. Germline CDR1 is MNHEY and CDR2 is SVGAGI. CDR3 length: 13 amino acids. CDR3 sequence (DNA): TGTGCCAGCAGTTACGGGGCTCGGGAGACCCAGTACTTC. This encodes CASSYGARETQYF.

With respect to this clonotype: A junction boundary mismatches the germline segment, possibly from a read error. The genes are TRBV6-1 and TRBJ2-3; D call uncertain. The CDR3 extends over 11 amino acids. The germline gives CDR1 MNHNS, CDR2 SASEGT. The chain's CDR3 is CGSSAKNIQYF. The CDR3 DNA reads TGTGGCAGCAGTGCCAAAAACATTCAGTATTTT.

As to this clonotype: The germline gene is not matched at one end of the junction; a read error may be the cause. V is TRBV6-1 and J is TRBJ2-5; the D call may be TRBD1 or TRBD2 (6 bases each). The CDR3 is made up of 18 amino acids. Looked up from germline, CDR1 is MNHNS and CDR2 is SASEGT. CDR3 residues: CASSEAGLGGRDQETQYF. The CDR3 DNA follows: TGTGCCAGCAGTGAAGCGGGACTCGGGGGCCGGGACCAAGAGACTCAGTACTTC.

This clonotype was found many times. The J gene is TRBJ1-2, the V gene TRBV15, with 10 bases aligning to TRBD1. The CDR3 contains 16 residues. The germline V gene encodes CDR1 LNHNV and CDR2 YYDKDF (reference sequence). After removal of 1 base from V and 1 base from J, the junction contained 3 bases not matched to a gene. DNA for the CDR3: TGTGCCACCAGCAGAGGACAGGGGGCGCGTAACTATGGCTACACCTTC. Protein product: CATSRGQGARNYGYTF.

This clonotype was seen at least ten times. The chain links TRBV27 to TRBJ2-2; 8 nucleotides align to TRBD1. V was clipped by 6 bases and J by 6 bases; unmatched bases: 9. The CDR3 consists of 15 residues. CDR1 is MNHEY, CDR2 SMNVEV, per germline (reference sequence). The CDR3 protein is CASSSAGQEAGELFF. The CDR3 nucleotides read TGTGCCAGCAGCAGCGCGGGACAGGAGGCCGGGGAGCTGTTTTTT.

This clonotype was picked up one time. J is TRBJ2-4 and V is TRBV10-3; tentative D call: TRBD2 (6 bases). Germline V gives CDR1 ENHRY, CDR2 SYGVKD. This CDR3 region has 14 residues. CDR3 coding DNA: TGTGCGGGCAAAGTGGGGCGGGGCCAAGAGACGCAGTACTTC. This sequence encodes CAGKVGRGQETQYF.

This clonotype was found a few times. The CDR3 loop reads CASSDVKNIQYF. In nucleotides, the CDR3 is TGCGCCAGCAGTGATGTCAAAAACATTCAGTACTTC. The chain combines TRBV10-2 with TRBJ2-4; D ambiguous. CDR3 length equals 12 residues. Trimming removed 3 bases at V and 3 bases at J, with 3 bases between. Germline V lookup: CDR1 WSHSY, CDR2 SAAADI.

For this clonotype: At one boundary the junction diverges from the germline segment, which might be a read error. The chain uses TRBV6-1 and TRBJ2-3; no definite D call. This CDR3 has 9 amino acids. Germline CDR1 reads MNHNS; CDR2 reads SASEGT. CDR3 residues: CASRDTQYF. The CDR3 coding sequence is TGTGCCAGCAGAGATACGCAGTATTTT.

This clonotype was counted only a few times. This chain uses TRBV6-1 with TRBJ1-2; tentatively, D is TRBD1 (5 bases). The CDR3 is 15 amino acids. CDR1 is MNHNS and CDR2 is SASEGT in the germline V gene. V lost 1 base and J 8 bases, leaving 17 bases between the germline ends. This chain's CDR3 is CASSEGGGGGGGYTF. The CDR3 DNA is TGTGCCAGCAGTGAAGGGGGGGGGGGGGGGGGGGGCTACACCTTC.

V is TRBV6-1 and J is TRBJ2-5; no firm D call. In germline, CDR1 is MNHNS, CDR2 SASEGT. Trimming removed 0 bases from V and 5 bases from J, with 10 bases in between. CDR3 length: 14 residues. The CDR3 protein is CASSEAARAETQYF. The CDR3 nucleotides read TGTGCCAGCAGTGAAGCTGCTAGGGCGGAGACCCAGTACTTC.

This clonotype was found a few times. V is TRBV6-1 and J is TRBJ2-5; 8 bases align to TRBD2. The J call may be in error: the DNA end matches TRBJ2-7 better. This CDR3 is 13 amino acids long. Germline-derived CDR1 and CDR2 are MNHNS and SASEGT. In DNA, the CDR3 is TGTGCCAGCAGCGGGACTAGGAGGTACGAGCAGTACTTC. Translation: CASSGTRRYEQYF.

This clonotype was observed a few times. This chain joins TRBV6-1 and TRBJ2-5, with 7 bases fitting TRBD1. With the DNA end fitting TRBJ2-7 better, the J assignment may be wrong. Germline CDR1 reads MNHNS; CDR2 reads SASEGT. The CDR3 covers 13 residues. The CDR3 DNA is TGTGCCAGCAGTCAAGACAGGGCCTACGAGCAGTACTTC. It specifies CASSQDRAYEQYF.